These T cell receptor beta chains were read from a single sample in a study of T cells in Graves' hyperthyroidism and ophthalmopathy. TCRdb independently ran MiXCR on the multiplex PCR reads; one entry per CDR3 protein. Of a few hundred thousand distinct CDR3 sequences in the sample, around 20% are singletons; the top ten hold over 35%. Sequencing was done on a sample of blood. These receptors were taken from a man younger than 35 with Graves' ophthalmopathy. Each CDR3 is given with its conserved first and last residue. The D gene is left open where the match is weak. The size entry is marked missing in some rows and otherwise reads once, few, many or a size class.

v_call	clone_size	j_call	d_call	cdr3_aa	cdr3_nt
TRBV6-1	once	TRBJ2-3	TRBD2	CASIIAGAQYF	TGTGCCAGTATCATAGCGGGGGCGCAGTATTTT
TRBV4-1	-	TRBJ2-5	TRBD1	CASSQESRQGQETQYF	TGCGCCAGCAGCCAAGAATCTCGACAGGGCCAAGAGACCCAGTACTTC
TRBV16	few	TRBJ2-7	TRBD1	CASSSDRDLSYEQYF	TGTGCCAGCAGCTCTGACAGGGACCTTTCCTACGAGCAGTACTTC
TRBV6-1	-	TRBJ2-2	-	CASSQGRTGELFF	TGTGCCAGCAGCCAGGGGAGGACCGGGGAGCTGTTTTTT
TRBV29-1	-	TRBJ1-4	-	CSVRTGINNEKLFF	TGCAGCGTTCGCACAGGGATTAATAATGAAAAACTGTTTTTT
TRBV2	many	TRBJ2-1	-	CASSEEYRGGDNEEQFF	TGTGCCAGCAGTGAAGAATACAGGGGAGGGGATAATGAGGAGCAGTTCTTC
TRBV27	few	TRBJ1-5	-	CASSAAPGNQPQHF	TGTGCCAGCAGCGCTGCCCCAGGCAATCAGCCCCAGCATTTT
TRBV11-2	-	TRBJ1-4	-	CASSLDSGATNEKLFF	TGTGCCAGCAGCTTAGACTCAGGGGCAACTAATGAAAAACTGTTTTTT
TRBV19	few	TRBJ1-2	-	CASSPPWEGVYGYTF	TGTGCCAGTAGTCCCCCCTGGGAGGGGGTCTATGGCTACACCTTC
TRBV3-1	many	TRBJ1-1	-	CASSRTGAFPEAFF	TGTGCCAGCAGCCGAACGGGAGCCTTCCCAGAAGCTTTCTTT
TRBV6-6	-	TRBJ2-7	-	CASSYAGPVHEQYF	TGTGCCAGCAGTTACGCCGGGCCTGTCCACGAGCAGTACTTC
TRBV3-1	few	TRBJ1-1	-	CASTLLGGARERTEAFF	TGTGCCAGCACCCTCTTAGGGGGTGCCAGGGAGAGAACTGAAGCTTTCTTT
TRBV5-1	many	TRBJ2-3	TRBD1	CASSLIRQGDTDTQYF	TGCGCCAGCAGCTTGATCCGACAGGGTGACACAGATACGCAGTATTTT
TRBV11-2	-	TRBJ2-5	-	CASSQDEETQYF	TGCGCCAGCAGCCAAGACGAAGAGACCCAGTACTTC
TRBV5-1	many	TRBJ2-5	-	CASSLSGDWQETQYF	TGCGCCAGCAGCTTGTCAGGGGATTGGCAAGAGACCCAGTACTTC
TRBV5-4	many	TRBJ2-3	-	CASSRPESDTQYF	TGTGCCAGCAGCCGTCCAGAGTCAGATACGCAGTATTTT
TRBV5-8	many	TRBJ2-3	-	CASSSDGDTDTQYF	TGTGCCAGCAGCTCGGACGGAGACACAGATACGCAGTATTTT
TRBV20-1	-	TRBJ2-5	TRBD2	CSARVAGGETQYF	TGCAGTGCTAGAGTTGCGGGAGGGGAGACCCAGTACTTC
TRBV4-2	-	TRBJ1-3	-	CASSQDGGVAGNTIYF	TGTGCCAGCAGCCAAGATGGGGGGGTGGCTGGAAACACCATATATTTT
TRBV28	few	TRBJ2-3	TRBD2	CATLGGGVVDTQYF	TGTGCCACCCTGGGCGGGGGGGTGGTAGATACGCAGTATTTT
TRBV29-1	-	TRBJ2-1	TRBD1	CSVSGTGEFSYSEQFF	TGCAGCGTTTCCGGGACAGGCGAATTTTCCTACAGTGAGCAGTTCTTC
TRBV25-1	few	TRBJ2-2	-	CASSEPSGVLGAGELFF	TGTGCCAGCAGTGAGCCCTCGGGGGTTCTCGGGGCCGGGGAGCTGTTTTTT
TRBV7-2	-	TRBJ2-1	-	CASSLTTRDNEQFF	TGTGCCAGCAGCCTTACCACTAGAGACAATGAGCAGTTCTTC
TRBV12-3/TRBV12-4	many	TRBJ2-7	TRBD2	CASRAGTSGGDYEQYF	TGTGCCAGCAGAGCTGGGACTAGCGGGGGGGACTACGAGCAGTACTTC
TRBV5-1	-	TRBJ2-1	TRBD1	CASSLAMGQGTNEQFF	TGCGCCAGCAGCTTGGCAATGGGACAGGGGACGAATGAGCAGTTCTTC
TRBV3-1	many	TRBJ2-5	-	CASSQPLANQETQYF	TGTGCCAGCAGCCAGCCTCTAGCAAATCAAGAGACCCAGTACTTC
TRBV29-1	-	TRBJ2-2	-	CSSVDGVGGELFF	TGCAGCTCGGTTGACGGTGTCGGCGGGGAGCTGTTTTTT
TRBV2	few	TRBJ1-1	TRBD1	CASNIRDRGLEAFF	TGTGCCAGCAATATCCGGGACAGGGGGCTTGAAGCTTTCTTT
TRBV12-3/TRBV12-4	many	TRBJ1-4	-	CASSSGAAANEKLFF	TGTGCCAGCAGTTCGGGGGCCGCAGCTAATGAAAAACTGTTTTTT
TRBV7-8	-	TRBJ2-1	TRBD1	CASSLGTGGREQFF	TGTGCCAGCAGCCTTGGGACAGGGGGTCGCGAGCAGTTCTTC
TRBV5-4	few	TRBJ1-1	-	CASSAPQGTEAFF	TGTGCCAGCAGCGCCCCACAGGGCACTGAAGCTTTCTTT
TRBV9	-	TRBJ2-3	-	CASSVGGGGGATDTQYF	TGTGCCAGCAGCGTAGGAGGGGGCGGGGGTGCCACAGATACGCAGTATTTT
TRBV3-1	many	TRBJ2-1	-	CASSQGQLNEQFF	TGTGCCAGCAGCCAAGGACAGCTCAATGAGCAGTTCTTC
TRBV3-1	many	TRBJ1-4	-	CASRPGPRNEKLFF	TGTGCCAGCAGACCGGGACCGAGAAATGAAAAACTGTTTTTT
TRBV6-1	many	TRBJ1-5	-	CASSEQDPNQPQHF	TGTGCCAGCAGTGAACAGGACCCCAATCAGCCCCAGCATTTT
TRBV29-1	-	TRBJ2-7	TRBD2	CSVVLGSGLAGGPYEQYF	TGCAGCGTTGTTCTTGGCTCCGGACTAGCGGGGGGACCCTACGAGCAGTACTTC
TRBV9	-	TRBJ1-6	TRBD1	CASSVRGQLNSPLHF	TGTGCCAGCAGCGTGAGGGGACAGCTTAATTCACCCCTCCACTTT
TRBV12-3/TRBV12-4	many	TRBJ1-2	-	CATTKDSPGYTF	TGTGCCACCACCAAGGACTCTCCCGGCTACACCTTC
TRBV5-1	-	TRBJ2-7	-	CASSQDSVRDSYEQYF	TGCGCCAGCAGCCAAGATTCCGTCCGAGATTCCTACGAGCAGTACTTC
TRBV10-3	few	TRBJ2-3	-	CAIRASDTQYF	TGTGCCATCAGAGCAAGTGATACGCAGTATTTT
TRBV2	many	TRBJ1-1	-	CASSEYHRTNTEAFF	TGTGCCAGCAGTGAATATCACAGAACGAACACTGAAGCTTTCTTT
TRBV7-8	many	TRBJ1-5	-	CASSTLGLDQPQHF	TGTGCCAGCAGTACCCTTGGGTTGGATCAGCCCCAGCATTTT
TRBV12-3/TRBV12-4	many	TRBJ1-1	-	CASTHPGTTNTEAFF	TGTGCCAGCACCCACCCGGGGACTACGAACACTGAAGCTTTCTTT
TRBV6-1	many	TRBJ2-1	TRBD1	CASSEDLRRGQTDEQFF	TGTGCCAGCAGTGAAGACCTCCGAAGGGGACAGACAGATGAGCAGTTCTTC
TRBV12-5	many	TRBJ1-1	TRBD1	CASGLAYSGTGRTNTEAFF	TGTGCTAGTGGTTTGGCCTACTCCGGGACAGGGCGTACGAACACTGAAGCTTTCTTT
TRBV14	few	TRBJ2-2	-	CASSPRARTGELFF	TGTGCCAGCAGCCCTAGGGCCAGAACCGGGGAGCTGTTTTTT
TRBV10-1	-	TRBJ2-3	TRBD2	CASSEGGGGTDTQYF	TGCGCCAGCAGTGAGGGGGGGGGAGGCACAGATACGCAGTATTTT
TRBV28	many	TRBJ1-2	-	CASSLLSPNYGYTF	TGTGCCAGCAGTTTATTATCCCCAAACTATGGCTACACCTTC
TRBV20-1	many	TRBJ1-4	TRBD1	CSARDGTGSEKLFF	TGCAGTGCTAGAGATGGGACAGGGTCCGAAAAACTGTTTTTT
TRBV19	many	TRBJ2-3	-	CASSSGAFTDTQYF	TGTGCCAGTAGTTCGGGAGCTTTCACAGATACGCAGTATTTT
TRBV20-1	many	TRBJ1-2	-	CSARAPPTGRDGYTF	TGCAGTGCTAGAGCCCCCCCCACAGGGAGGGATGGCTACACCTTC
TRBV3-1	-	TRBJ2-5	-	CASSRYKTGETQYF	TGTGCCAGCAGTCGGTACAAAACAGGCGAGACCCAGTACTTC
TRBV29-1	-	TRBJ2-7	TRBD1	CSATGVAYEQYF	TGCAGCGCTACAGGGGTCGCCTACGAGCAGTACTTC
TRBV7-9	many	TRBJ2-3	TRBD2	CASSTRGGSDTQYF	TGTGCCAGCAGCACGCGGGGGGGCTCAGATACGCAGTATTTT
TRBV19	-	TRBJ2-1	-	CASSILEKNEQFF	TGTGCCAGTAGTATCTTGGAGAAGAATGAGCAGTTCTTC